The entry below gives a single T cell receptor beta chain sequence along with its context. The antigen is undetermined. The data originate from a study of cytomegalovirus exposure and HLA in healthy donors. Vbeta (60) and Jbeta (13) primers were used in the PCR. Clones were sequenced by immunoSEQ multiplex PCR, and TCRdb holds only the in-frame ones, with some missing. This table has about 130,000 clones, 81% appearing once. Overall study results and limits: A list of roughly 180 TCR beta chains associated with cytomegalovirus was given. Later analysis placed DRB1 highest and HLA-C lowest in TCR association rates, which differed by HLA locus.

J gave up 4 bases and V 6 bases, and 9 bases lay outside the gene matches. This CDR3 has 15 residues. CDR1 is SNHLY and CDR2 is FYNNEI in the germline V gene. Sequencing was done on a sample of PBMCs. The gene calls are TRBV2 and TRBJ1-2, with TRBD1 matching 9 bases. The clonotype originates from a man aged 18-30 years in good health and CMV-seronegative. The CDR3 loop is CASRIAEQGAYGYTF. The CDR3, as DNA: TGTGCCAGCAGGATTGCCGAACAGGGGGCCTATGGCTACACCTTC.